This T cell receptor beta chain was profiled in a study of T cell responses to AZD1222 COVID-19 vaccine. Points from the study as a whole: Close to half of spike-specific TCRs reportedly recognize unmutated variant regions.

Produced via immunoSEQ multiplex PCR; TCRdb's table is partial and in-frame only. The sample contains 40,000 to 55,000 clones, over 85% of which appear only once. A remark on this clone: The antigen is not known.

Here the sequenced sample was peripheral blood, taken 28 days after the second AZD1222 dose. The source of this sequence is an adult who received the AZD1222 COVID-19 vaccine.

The CDR3 nucleotides read TGTGCCAGCAACTTCGGGCGCTACAATGAGCAGTTCTTC. Translated: CASNFGRYNEQFF. The rearrangement uses TRBV5-6 and TRBJ2-1; D gene ambiguous. The germline V gene has CDR1 SGHDT and CDR2 YYEEEE. Trimming pared 6 bases from V and 3 bases from J, leaving 10 bases between. The CDR3 is 13 residues long. The variable domain in full, completed from reference TRBV5-6 and TRBJ2-1, reads DAGVTQSPTHLIKTRGQQVTLRCSPKSGHDTVSWYQQALGQGPQFIFQYYEEEERQRGNFPDRFSGHQFPNYSSELNVNALLLGDSALYLCASNFGRYNEQFFGPGTRLTVL.